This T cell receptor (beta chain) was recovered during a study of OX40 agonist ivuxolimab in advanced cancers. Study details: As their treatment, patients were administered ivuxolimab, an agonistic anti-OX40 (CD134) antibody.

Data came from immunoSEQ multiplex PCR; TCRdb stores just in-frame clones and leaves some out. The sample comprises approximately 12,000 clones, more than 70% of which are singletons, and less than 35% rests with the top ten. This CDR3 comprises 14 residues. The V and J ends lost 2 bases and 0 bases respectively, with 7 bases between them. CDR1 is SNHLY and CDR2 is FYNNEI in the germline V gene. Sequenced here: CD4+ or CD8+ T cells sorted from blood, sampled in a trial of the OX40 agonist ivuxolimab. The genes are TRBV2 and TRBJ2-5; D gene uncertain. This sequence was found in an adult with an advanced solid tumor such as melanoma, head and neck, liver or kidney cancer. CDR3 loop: CASSERPYQETQYF. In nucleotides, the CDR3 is TGTGCCAGCAGTGAAAGGCCGTACCAAGAGACCCAGTACTTC. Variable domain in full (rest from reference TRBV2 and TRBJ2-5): EPEVTQTPSHQVTQMGQEVILRCVPISNHLYFYWYRQILGQKVEFLVSFYNNEISEKSEIFDDQFSVERPDGSNFTLKIRSTKLEDSAMYFCASSERPYQETQYFGPGTRLLVL.